This TCR beta chain was sequenced in a study of blood T cell repertoires in COVID-19. The wider study: Sites across the United States, Italy and Spain contributed samples from acute and convalescent COVID-19.

Per the study methods: Amplified reference gene primers provided the basis for estimating nucleated cell counts. Here immunoSEQ multiplex PCR was the method, and the copy in TCRdb shows in-frame clones only, minus some. From that table come the V and J calls and clone size; the DNA was used to work out D and trimming. The sample carries about 80,000 clones, about four fifths recorded once. The sequence was obtained from a man older than 75 with acute or convalescent COVID-19. Specimen: peripheral blood.

The CDR3 nucleotides read TGTGCCACCGGAGAGCGGGGGGGCCTTGGGGACGAGCAGTACTTC. This sequence encodes CATGERGGLGDEQYF. The chain carries TRBV25-1 and TRBJ2-7; 10 positions agree with TRBD2. This CDR3 contains 15 residues. Germline CDR1 MGHDK, CDR2 SYGVNS. J gave up 5 bases and V 10 bases, and 14 bases lay outside the gene matches.